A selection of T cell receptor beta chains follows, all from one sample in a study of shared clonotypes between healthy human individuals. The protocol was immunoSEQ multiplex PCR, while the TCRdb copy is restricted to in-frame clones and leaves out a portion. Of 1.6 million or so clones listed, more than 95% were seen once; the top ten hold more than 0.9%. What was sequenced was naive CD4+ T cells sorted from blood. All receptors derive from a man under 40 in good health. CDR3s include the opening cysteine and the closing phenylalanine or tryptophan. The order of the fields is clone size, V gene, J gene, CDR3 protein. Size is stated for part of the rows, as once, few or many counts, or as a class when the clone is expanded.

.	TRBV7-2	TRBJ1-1	CASSLGQNTEAFF
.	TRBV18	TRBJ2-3	CASSPLQGGATDTQYF
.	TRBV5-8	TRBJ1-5	CASSIDGSSNQPQHF
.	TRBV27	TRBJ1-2	CASSFHDRFPYGYTF
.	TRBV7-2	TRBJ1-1	CASSPGFMNTEAFF
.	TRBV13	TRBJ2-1	CASSLSSGSISYNEQFF
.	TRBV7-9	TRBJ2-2	CASSSSGTGGTGELFF
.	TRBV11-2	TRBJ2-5	CASSPRGGSRGETQYF
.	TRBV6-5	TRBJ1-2	CASRDRAYGYTF
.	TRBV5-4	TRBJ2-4	CASSAGTSLNIQYF
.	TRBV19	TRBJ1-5	CASSFLAARGQPQHF
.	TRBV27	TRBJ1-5	CASSLGRQGKGQPQHF
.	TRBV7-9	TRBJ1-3	CASNKNGQGADTIYF
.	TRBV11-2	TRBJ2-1	CASSSRDNEQFF
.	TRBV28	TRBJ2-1	CASSLLNDEQFF
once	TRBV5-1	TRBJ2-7	CASSLDGSRYEQYF
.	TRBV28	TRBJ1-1	CASSPPGVEAFF
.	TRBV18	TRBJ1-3	CASSPKGAGNTIYF
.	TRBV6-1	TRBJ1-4	CASSEGPTNEKLFF
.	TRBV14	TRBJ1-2	CASSQDLVRVGGYTF
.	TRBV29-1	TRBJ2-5	CSVEGQGSFGTQYF
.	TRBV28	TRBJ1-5	CASSDRDRGWQPQHF
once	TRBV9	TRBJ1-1	CASSVVRGRGLHNTEAFF
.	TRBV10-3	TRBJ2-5	CATRAGGSQETQYF
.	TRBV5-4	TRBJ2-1	CASSLNRNLQNEQFF
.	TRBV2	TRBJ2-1	CASRLQGAHPAHEQFF
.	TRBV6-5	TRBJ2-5	CASRRQGRGTQYF
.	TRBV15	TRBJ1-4	CATSGGQGIQEKLFF
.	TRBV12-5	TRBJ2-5	CASGTREAQYF
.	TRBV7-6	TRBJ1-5	CASSLADTGGGQPQHF
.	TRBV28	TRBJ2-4	CASSPTGVAKNIQYF
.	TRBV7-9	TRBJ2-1	CASSYRRGADYNEQFF
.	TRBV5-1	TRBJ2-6	CASSGGNSGANVLTF
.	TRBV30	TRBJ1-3	CAWSVSGSFGNTIYF
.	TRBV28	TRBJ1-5	CASSISDGNQPQHF
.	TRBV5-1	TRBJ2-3	CASSGSTSGSSTDTQYF
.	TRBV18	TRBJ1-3	CASSPSDGLGNTIYF
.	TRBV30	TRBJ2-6	CASGGDRTNSGANVLTF
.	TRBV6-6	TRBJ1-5	CASSQQGLSNQPQHF
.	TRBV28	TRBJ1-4	CASGRPGVGDEKLFF
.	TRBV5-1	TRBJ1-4	CASSSGESGEKLFF
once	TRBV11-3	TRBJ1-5	CASSLVTFSNQPQHF
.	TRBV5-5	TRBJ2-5	CASSRTGTETQYF
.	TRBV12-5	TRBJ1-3	CASGLMWHPSGNTIYF
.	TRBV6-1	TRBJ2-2	CASSVSGRAPGELFF
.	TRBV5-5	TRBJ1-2	CASSLDFSTPTF
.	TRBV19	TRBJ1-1	CASSQDRGRTPANTEAFF
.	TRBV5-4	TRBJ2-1	CASSLDGGRENEQFF
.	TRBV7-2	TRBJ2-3	CASSLAGGNTQYF
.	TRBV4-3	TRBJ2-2	CASSQRGYRDSLNTGELFF
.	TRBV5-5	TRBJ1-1	CASSLQGIVAEAFF
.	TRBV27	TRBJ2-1	CASSLFVISNEQFF
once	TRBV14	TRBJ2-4	CASSQGGVNIQYF
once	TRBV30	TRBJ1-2	CAWSGQGVRVGYGYTF